This T cell receptor (beta chain) was found in a study of STAT3 mutations in large granular lymphocyte leukemia. About the research overall: Canonical activating STAT3 mutations were detected in roughly half of the longitudinally sequenced T-LGLL patients.

The data were produced by immunoSEQ multiplex PCR, yet TCRdb's version contains in-frame clones alone and is incomplete. The sample has about 250 clones, 1.5% to 2% seen once. Note on this clone: Its antigen is not identified.

Study-wide results and caveats: In some patients, a small highly pathogenic clone possibly went undetected. Every T-LGLL patient had at least one immunodominant TCRbeta clonotype. TCR clonotype switching after therapy occurred in about 35% of the 18 patients.

Sample: peripheral blood mononuclear cells. The clonotype originates from a boy between 10 and 17 years old with T-cell large granular lymphocyte leukemia. Some clones in this sample may be carry-over from other donors' samples.

This CDR3 is CAWSVGGRNTIYF. CDR3 nucleotides: TGTGCCTGGAGTGTAGGTGGCAGAAACACCATATATTTT. The rearrangement uses TRBV30 and TRBJ1-3; D remains unclear. CDR1 is GTSNPN and CDR2 is SVGIG in the germline V gene (reference sequence). The CDR3 sequence is 13 residues long. Deletions cut 0 bases from V and 5 bases from J, with 8 bases between.